This T cell receptor (beta chain) derives from a study of OX40 agonist ivuxolimab in advanced cancers. Study background: Averaging about 60 years in age, with a range of 23 to 79, the cohort was around 85% male. Partial responses were achieved by three patients, one with hepatocellular carcinoma and two with cutaneous melanoma.

The protocol was immunoSEQ multiplex PCR, while the TCRdb copy is restricted to in-frame clones and leaves out a portion. Of 80,000 to 100,000 clones listed, approximately 91% are singletons. From germline, CDR1 is MDHEN and CDR2 SYDVKM. This CDR3 comprises 15 residues. Deletions cut 3 bases from V and 0 bases from J, with 9 bases between. Sequencing was performed on CD4+ or CD8+ T cells sorted from blood, taken in a trial of the OX40 agonist ivuxolimab. This sequence joins TRBV28 and TRBJ2-1; D not resolved. The origin of this receptor is an adult with an advanced solid tumor such as melanoma, head and neck, liver or kidney cancer. The CDR3 coding sequence is TGTGCCAGCAGTTTGGGCTCCCTCTCCTACAATGAGCAGTTCTTC. Amino acid sequence: CASSLGSLSYNEQFF.